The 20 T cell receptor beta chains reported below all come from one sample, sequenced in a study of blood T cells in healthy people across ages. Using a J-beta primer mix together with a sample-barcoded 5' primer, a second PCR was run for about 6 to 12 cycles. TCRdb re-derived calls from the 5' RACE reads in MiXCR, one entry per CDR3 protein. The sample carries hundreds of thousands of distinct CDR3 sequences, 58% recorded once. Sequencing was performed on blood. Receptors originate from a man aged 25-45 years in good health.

The CDR3 is CASRTGTNGENYGYTF. CDR3 in DNA: TGTGCCAGTAGAACGGGCACCAACGGGGAGAACTATGGCTACACCTTC. The rearrangement joins TRBV27 to TRBJ1-2; D is undetermined. The V end lost 9 bases, the J end lost 2 bases, and 22 bases lay between the germline ends. Germline V gene data show CDR1 as MNHEY and CDR2 as SMNVEV (reference sequence). There are 16 residues in the CDR3.

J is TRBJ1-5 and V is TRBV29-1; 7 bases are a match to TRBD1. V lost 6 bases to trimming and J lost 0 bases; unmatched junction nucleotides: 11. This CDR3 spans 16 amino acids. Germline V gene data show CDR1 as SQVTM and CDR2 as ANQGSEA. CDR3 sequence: CSVQDRRKVSNQPQHF. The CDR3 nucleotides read TGCAGCGTCCAGGACAGGAGAAAAGTTAGCAATCAGCCCCAGCATTTT.

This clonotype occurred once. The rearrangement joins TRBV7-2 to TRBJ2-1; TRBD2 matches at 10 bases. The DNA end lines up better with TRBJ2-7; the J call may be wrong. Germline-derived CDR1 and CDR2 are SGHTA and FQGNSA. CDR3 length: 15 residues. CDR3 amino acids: CASSLKAGGPGEQYF. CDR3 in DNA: TGTGCCAGCAGCTTAAAAGCGGGAGGGCCGGGAGAGCAGTACTTC.

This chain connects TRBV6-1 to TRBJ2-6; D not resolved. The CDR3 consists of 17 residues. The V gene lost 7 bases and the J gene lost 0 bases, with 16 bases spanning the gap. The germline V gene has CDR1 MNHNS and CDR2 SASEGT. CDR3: CASTQTTRTSGANVLTF. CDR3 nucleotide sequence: TGTGCCAGCACCCAAACAACACGAACCTCTGGGGCCAACGTCCTGACTTTC.

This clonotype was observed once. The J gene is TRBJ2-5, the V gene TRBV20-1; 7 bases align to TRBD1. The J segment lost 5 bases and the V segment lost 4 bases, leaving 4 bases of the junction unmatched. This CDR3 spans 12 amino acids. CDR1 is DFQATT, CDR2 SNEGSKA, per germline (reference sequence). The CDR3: CSAKGQWETQYF. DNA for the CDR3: TGCAGTGCTAAGGGACAGTGGGAGACCCAGTACTTC.

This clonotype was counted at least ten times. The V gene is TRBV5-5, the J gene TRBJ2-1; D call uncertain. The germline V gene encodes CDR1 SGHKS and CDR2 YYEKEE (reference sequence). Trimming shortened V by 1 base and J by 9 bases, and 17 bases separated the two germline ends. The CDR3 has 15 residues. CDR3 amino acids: CASSLSGLTTGEQFF. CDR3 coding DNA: TGTGCCAGCAGCTTGAGTGGTTTAACGACCGGTGAGCAGTTCTTC.

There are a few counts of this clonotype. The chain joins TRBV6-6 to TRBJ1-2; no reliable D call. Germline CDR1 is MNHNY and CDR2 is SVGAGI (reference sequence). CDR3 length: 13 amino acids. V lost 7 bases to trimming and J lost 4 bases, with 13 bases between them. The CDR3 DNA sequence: TGTGCCAGCACCTACCCGGGCGGCTATGGCTACACCTTC. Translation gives CASTYPGGYGYTF.

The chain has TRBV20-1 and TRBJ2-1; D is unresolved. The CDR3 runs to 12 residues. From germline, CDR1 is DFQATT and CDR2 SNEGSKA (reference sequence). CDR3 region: CSASSSDNEQFF. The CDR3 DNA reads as TGCAGCGCAAGTAGCTCGGACAATGAGCAGTTCTTC.

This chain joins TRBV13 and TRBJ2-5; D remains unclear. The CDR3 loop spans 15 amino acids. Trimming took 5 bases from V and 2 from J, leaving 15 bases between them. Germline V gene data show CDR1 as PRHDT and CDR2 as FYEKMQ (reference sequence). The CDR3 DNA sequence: TGTGCCAGCAGCCCCCCGAGTGTGGGGCAAGAGACCCAGTACTTC. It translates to CASSPPSVGQETQYF.

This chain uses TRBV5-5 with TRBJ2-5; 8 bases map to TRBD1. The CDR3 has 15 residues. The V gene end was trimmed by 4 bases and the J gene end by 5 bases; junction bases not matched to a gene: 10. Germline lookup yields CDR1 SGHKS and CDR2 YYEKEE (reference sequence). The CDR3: CASSPKGQAGETQYF. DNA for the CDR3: TGTGCCAGCAGCCCAAAGGGACAGGCGGGGGAGACCCAGTACTTC. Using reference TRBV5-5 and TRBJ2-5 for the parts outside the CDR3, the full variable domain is DAGVTQSPTHLIKTRGQQVTLRCSPISGHKSVSWYQQVLGQGPQFIFQYYEKEERGRGNFPDRFSARQFPNYSSELNVNALLLGDSALYLCASSPKGQAGETQYFGPGTRLLVL.

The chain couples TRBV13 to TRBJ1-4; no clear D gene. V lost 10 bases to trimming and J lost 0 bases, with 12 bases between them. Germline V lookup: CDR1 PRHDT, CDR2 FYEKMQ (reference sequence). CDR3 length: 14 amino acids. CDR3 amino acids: CATQALPTNEKLFF. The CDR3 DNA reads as TGTGCCACCCAGGCCCTTCCAACTAATGAAAAACTGTTTTTT.

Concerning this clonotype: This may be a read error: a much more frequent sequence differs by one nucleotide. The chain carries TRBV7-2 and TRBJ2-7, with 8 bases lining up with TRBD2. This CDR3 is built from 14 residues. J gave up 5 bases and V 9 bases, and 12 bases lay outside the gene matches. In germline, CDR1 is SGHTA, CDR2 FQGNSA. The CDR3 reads CARSSGGAIHEQYF. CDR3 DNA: TGTGCCAGAAGTTCCGGGGGGGCGATCCACGAGCAGTACTTC. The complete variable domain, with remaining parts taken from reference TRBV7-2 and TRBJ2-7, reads GAGVSQSPSNKVTEKGKDVELRCDPISGHTALYWYRQSLGQGLEFLIYFQGNSAPDKSGLPSDRFSAERTGGSVSTLTIQRTQQEDSAVYLCARSSGGAIHEQYFGPGTRLTVT.

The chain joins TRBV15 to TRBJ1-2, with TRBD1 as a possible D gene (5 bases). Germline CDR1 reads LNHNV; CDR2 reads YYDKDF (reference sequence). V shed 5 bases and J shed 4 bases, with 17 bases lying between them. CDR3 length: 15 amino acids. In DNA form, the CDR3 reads TGTGCCACCAGCCCTAAGACGGTGGGGCCCTATGGCTACACCTTC. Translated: CATSPKTVGPYGYTF.

Written as DNA, the CDR3 is TGTGCCAGCAGCTGGTCTAGCGGGGGGTCCATGACGCAGTATTTT. This gives the protein CASSWSSGGSMTQYF. V and J are TRBV7-2 and TRBJ2-3; 11 nucleotides align to TRBD2. Germline CDR1 is SGHTA and CDR2 is FQGNSA. The CDR3 is 15 residues long. With V trimmed by 4 bases and J by 9 bases, 9 bases remained unmatched.

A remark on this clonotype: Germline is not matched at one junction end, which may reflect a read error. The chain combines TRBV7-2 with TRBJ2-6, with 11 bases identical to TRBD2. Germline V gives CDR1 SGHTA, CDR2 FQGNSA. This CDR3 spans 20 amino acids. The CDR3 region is CASSFLSGRATISEANVLTF. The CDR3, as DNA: TGTGCCAGCAGCTTCCTTAGCGGGAGGGCGACTATCTCTGAGGCCAACGTCCTGACTTTC.

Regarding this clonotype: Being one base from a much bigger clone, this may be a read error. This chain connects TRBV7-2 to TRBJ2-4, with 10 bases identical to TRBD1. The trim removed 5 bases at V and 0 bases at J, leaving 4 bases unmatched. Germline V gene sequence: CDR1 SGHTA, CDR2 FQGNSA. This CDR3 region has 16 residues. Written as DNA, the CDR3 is TGTGCCAGCAGCCGGACAGGGGGAGTAGCCAAAAACATTCAGTACTTC. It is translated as CASSRTGGVAKNIQYF. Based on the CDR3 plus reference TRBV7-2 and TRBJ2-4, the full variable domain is GAGVSQSPSNKVTEKGKDVELRCDPISGHTALYWYRQSLGQGLEFLIYFQGNSAPDKSGLPSDRFSAERTGGSVSTLTIQRTQQEDSAVYLCASSRTGGVAKNIQYFGAGTRLSVL.

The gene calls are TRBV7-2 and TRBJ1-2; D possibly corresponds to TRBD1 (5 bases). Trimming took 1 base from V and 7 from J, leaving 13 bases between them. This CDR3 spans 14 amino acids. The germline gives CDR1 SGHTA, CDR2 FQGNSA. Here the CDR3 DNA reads TGTGCCAGCAGCTTAGGTCAGGGTGTAGGTGGCTACACCTTC. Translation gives CASSLGQGVGGYTF.

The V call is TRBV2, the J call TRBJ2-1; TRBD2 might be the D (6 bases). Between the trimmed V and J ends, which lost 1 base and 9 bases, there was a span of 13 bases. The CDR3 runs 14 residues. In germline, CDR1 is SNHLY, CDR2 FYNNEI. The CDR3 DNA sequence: TGTGCCAGCAGTGAAGGGACCGTGGGGGGTGAGCAGTTCTTC. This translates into CASSEGTVGGEQFF. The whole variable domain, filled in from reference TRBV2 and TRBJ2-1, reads EPEVTQTPSHQVTQMGQEVILRCVPISNHLYFYWYRQILGQKVEFLVSFYNNEISEKSEIFDDQFSVERPDGSNFTLKIRSTKLEDSAMYFCASSEGTVGGEQFFGPGTRLTVL.

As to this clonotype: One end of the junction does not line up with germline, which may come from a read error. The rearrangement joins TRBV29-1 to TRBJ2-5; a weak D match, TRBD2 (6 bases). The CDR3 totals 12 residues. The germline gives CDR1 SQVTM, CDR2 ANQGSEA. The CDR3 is CSGRGFEETQYF. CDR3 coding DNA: TGTAGCGGCCGGGGTTTCGAAGAGACCCAGTACTTC.

CDR3 in DNA: TGTGCCAGCAGTTACTCGAGTGGGCAGGGTGGGAATTCACCCCTCCACTTT. Translated, it gives CASSYSSGQGGNSPLHF. The gene calls are TRBV6-6 and TRBJ1-6; perhaps TRBD1 as D (5 bases). Per the germline V gene, CDR1 is MNHNY and CDR2 is SVGAGI (reference sequence). The CDR3 is 17 residues long. The V gene lost 0 bases and the J gene lost 7 bases, with 16 bases spanning the gap.